The 27 T cell receptor beta chains reported below all come from one sample, sequenced in a study of T cells in Graves' hyperthyroidism and ophthalmopathy. TCR beta CDR3 regions were amplified from RNA. First-round RT-PCR with HTBI primers amplified the TCR CDR3 region. Via MiXCR, TCRdb re-called the multiplex PCR reads, giving one row per CDR3 protein. The repertoire holds a few hundred thousand distinct CDR3 sequences, around 16% seen once, with 3% to 4% in the top ten. The sample consisted of blood. Source of these receptors: a middle-aged woman with Graves' ophthalmopathy.

This clonotype has a count of ten or more. This rearrangement joins TRBV18 to TRBJ2-7; 7 nucleotides match TRBD2. Germline lookup yields CDR1 KGHSH and CDR2 LQKENI. This CDR3 comprises 15 residues. The trim removed 6 bases at V and 2 bases at J, leaving 10 bases unmatched. CDR3 sequence reads: CASSLREAGPYEQYF. CDR3 DNA sequence: TGTGCCAGCTCCCTCCGGGAGGCAGGGCCCTACGAGCAGTACTTC.

The CDR3 spells CSAIIPGHPGELFF. The CDR3 region has the DNA TGCAGTGCTATTATTCCGGGACATCCCGGGGAGCTGTTTTTT. The chain is built from TRBV20-1 and TRBJ2-2; D may be TRBD1 (6 bases). Germline V gives CDR1 DFQATT, CDR2 SNEGSKA (reference sequence). CDR3 length: 14 amino acids. The V end was cut by 4 bases, the J end by 6 bases, with 15 bases between.

This clonotype was seen many times. The chain uses TRBV20-1 and TRBJ2-1, with 7 bases fitting TRBD2. CDR1 is DFQATT, CDR2 SNEGSKA, per germline (reference sequence). Trimming took 6 bases from V and 0 from J; bases not matched to a gene: 11. The CDR3 is made up of 16 amino acids. The CDR3 region has the DNA TGCAGTGCCACTGGATTCCGGGACTACTCCTACAATGAGCAGTTCTTC. This encodes CSATGFRDYSYNEQFF.

This clonotype has a count of ten or more. The gene calls are TRBV11-2 and TRBJ2-7, with TRBD2 as a possible D gene (6 bases). Trimming cost V 2 bases and J 3 bases, with 14 bases left between them. From germline, CDR1 is SGHAT and CDR2 FQNNGV. The CDR3 spans 15 residues. DNA for the CDR3: TGTGCCAGCAGCTTATTCTCGGGACTCTACTACGAGCAGTACTTC. It translates to CASSLFSGLYYEQYF.

The chain couples TRBV20-1 to TRBJ2-2; D is possibly TRBD1 or TRBD2 (5 bases each). The CDR3 has 12 residues. The germline V gene encodes CDR1 DFQATT and CDR2 SNEGSKA (reference sequence). V lost 6 bases, J lost 6 bases, and 11 bases lay in between. CDR3 protein: CSAAQGAGELFF. The DNA for the CDR3 is TGCAGTGCCGCCCAGGGAGCCGGGGAGCTGTTTTTT.

This clonotype was found many times. This rearrangement joins TRBV28 to TRBJ2-5; D is perhaps TRBD1 (5 bases). The CDR3 length is 13 residues. From germline, CDR1 is MDHEN and CDR2 SYDVKM. Deletions cut 7 bases from V and 4 bases from J, with 13 bases between. The CDR3 loop is CASTMTGAETQYF. For the CDR3, the DNA is TGTGCCAGCACCATGACTGGGGCAGAGACCCAGTACTTC.

The chain couples TRBV7-2 to TRBJ1-2; D is ambiguous. Per germline, CDR1 SGHTA and CDR2 FQGNSA. V lost 0 bases to trimming and J lost 0 bases, with 11 bases between them. The CDR3 sequence is 16 residues long. This CDR3 is CASSLAGYSSNYGYTF. The CDR3 DNA is TGTGCCAGCAGCTTAGCAGGTTACAGTTCTAACTATGGCTACACCTTC.

This clonotype has a handful of counts. The rearrangement uses TRBV3-1 and TRBJ2-2; the D is unclear. From germline, CDR1 is LGHDT and CDR2 YNNKEL (reference sequence). This CDR3 has 17 residues. Trimming took off 3 bases at V and 1 base at J, with 15 bases between the two ends. CDR3 region: CASSHLSSGGNTGELFF. The CDR3 DNA reads TGTGCCAGCAGCCACCTTTCGTCGGGCGGGAACACCGGGGAGCTGTTTTTT.

The table lists this clonotype with many counts. The V call is TRBV2, the J call TRBJ1-5; D is unclear. The CDR3 covers 12 residues. Germline CDR1 SNHLY, CDR2 FYNNEI. V was clipped by 2 bases and J by 6 bases, with 5 bases between them. CDR3 loop: CASSETIQPQHF. The CDR3 coding sequence is TGTGCCAGCAGTGAAACCATTCAGCCCCAGCATTTT. Drawing the rest from reference TRBV2 and TRBJ1-5, the complete variable domain is EPEVTQTPSHQVTQMGQEVILRCVPISNHLYFYWYRQILGQKVEFLVSFYNNEISEKSEIFDDQFSVERPDGSNFTLKIRSTKLEDSAMYFCASSETIQPQHFGDGTRLSIL.

This clonotype has a single count. This chain connects TRBV29-1 to TRBJ1-2, with 9 bases that match TRBD1. The CDR3 covers 13 residues. CDR1 SQVTM and CDR2 ANQGSEA come from the germline V gene. V lost 7 bases and J lost 4; bases outside the gene matches: 7. CDR3 region: CSAQQGAGYGYTF. The CDR3 region has the DNA TGCAGCGCCCAACAGGGGGCAGGCTATGGCTACACCTTC.

Many counts were recorded for this clonotype. The J gene is TRBJ2-1, the V gene TRBV5-1; maybe TRBD2 (6 bases). V was shortened by 7 bases and J by 6 bases, with 17 bases between the two germline ends. The CDR3 extends over 14 amino acids. Germline lookup yields CDR1 SGHRS and CDR2 YFSETQ. CDR3 sequence (DNA): TGCGCCAGCTCCCTGGGGGGTTATCCCAATGAGCAGTTCTTC. This sequence encodes CASSLGGYPNEQFF.

The chain combines TRBV12-3 or TRBV12-4 with TRBJ2-3, with 8 bases aligning to TRBD2. V dropped 6 bases and J dropped 3; count of bases not matched to a gene: 2. The CDR3 extends over 13 amino acids. CDR3 DNA: TGTGCCAGCAGCGGGGGGGCAACAGATACGCAGTATTTT. The encoded protein is CASSGGATDTQYF.

This CDR3 reads CASSFVSSGELFF. The CDR3 bases are TGTGCCAGCAGTTTTGTGTCGAGCGGGGAGCTGTTTTTT. J is TRBJ2-2 and V is TRBV12-3 or TRBV12-4; unclear D gene. The V end was cut by 3 bases, the J end by 7 bases, with 9 bases between. This CDR3 region has 13 residues.

This clonotype showed up just a few times. V and J are TRBV11-1 and TRBJ1-1; TRBD1 aligns across 8 bases. The germline V gene has CDR1 SGHAT and CDR2 FQDESV (reference sequence). Trimming took 5 bases from V and 4 from J; bases not matched to a gene: 9. This CDR3 is 15 amino acids long. The CDR3 DNA is TGTGCCAGCAGCGCATTTCCAACAGGGGGCACTGAAGCTTTCTTT. Translation gives CASSAFPTGGTEAFF.

CDR3 bases: TGTGCCAGTAGTATAGGGCCCCATAGCGGGAACTCCTACAATGAGCAGTTCTTC. It encodes CASSIGPHSGNSYNEQFF. The chain recombines TRBV19 with TRBJ2-1; 8 bases line up with TRBD2. V lost 1 base to trimming and J lost 0 bases; unmatched junction nucleotides: 8. The germline gives CDR1 LNHDA, CDR2 SQIVND (reference sequence). CDR3 length equals 18 residues.

Of note for this clonotype: One end of the junction fails to match germline, which may point to a read error. CDR3 DNA sequence: TGCACCAGCAGCTTGGACGGAAAGAATGAAAAACTGTTTTTT. This codes for CTSSLDGKNEKLFF. This chain connects TRBV5-1 to TRBJ1-4; D unresolved. Germline-derived CDR1 and CDR2 are SGHRS and YFSETQ. The CDR3 runs 14 residues.

The chain employs TRBV7-3 and TRBJ2-1; 13 positions agree with TRBD2. This CDR3 region has 16 residues. The germline CDR1 and CDR2 sequences are SGHTA and FQGTGA. Germline trimming cut 5 bases from V and 6 bases from J; bases unmatched to any gene: 7. The CDR3 sequence is CASSIFGLAGANEQFF. CDR3 bases: TGTGCCAGCAGCATCTTCGGACTAGCGGGGGCCAATGAGCAGTTCTTC. The full variable domain, completed using reference TRBV7-3 and TRBJ2-1, is GAGVSQTPSNKVTEKGKYVELRCDPISGHTALYWYRQSLGQGPEFLIYFQGTGAADDSGLPNDRFFAVRPEGSVSTLKIQRTERGDSAVYLCASSIFGLAGANEQFFGPGTRLTVL.

As for this clonotype: A clone one base away is much larger, so this may be a read error. V and J are TRBV28 and TRBJ2-3; 7 bases are a match to TRBD2. CDR3 length: 17 amino acids. CDR1 and CDR2 (germline): MDHEN, SYDVKM. Germline trimming cut 5 bases from V and 9 bases from J; bases unmatched to any gene: 20. CDR3 nucleotide sequence: TGTGCCAGCAGTACCCCGCGACTAGTGGGGGGGGGGACGACGCAGTATTTT. Encoded protein: CASSTPRLVGGGTTQYF.

V is TRBV4-1 and J is TRBJ2-3; TRBD2 agrees at 9 bases. The CDR3 runs 17 residues. Germline V gives CDR1 MGHRA, CDR2 YSYEKL. V was pared by 1 base and J by 2 bases, with 7 bases of the junction left unmatched. This CDR3 reads CASSQGLAEVYTDTQYF. The CDR3 DNA is TGCGCCAGCAGCCAAGGACTAGCGGAAGTATACACAGATACGCAGTATTTT.

This chain links TRBV28 with TRBJ2-7; 8 bases are shared with TRBD2. The CDR3 has 14 amino acids. The V segment lost 10 bases and the J segment 7 bases; nucleotides outside the gene matches: 15. Germline-derived CDR1 and CDR2 are MDHEN and SYDVKM. The CDR3 region is CATSGGHWSSEQYF. CDR3 sequence (DNA): TGTGCCACCAGCGGGGGACACTGGTCTTCAGAGCAGTACTTC.

This clonotype was detected ten times or more. The chain employs TRBV25-1 and TRBJ1-1; no firm D call. Between the trimmed V and J ends, which lost 3 bases and 0 bases, there was a span of 11 bases. The CDR3 sequence is 15 residues long. Germline V gene sequence: CDR1 MGHDK, CDR2 SYGVNS. CDR3 residues: CASSDYGLMNTEAFF. The DNA for the CDR3 is TGTGCCAGCAGTGATTACGGATTGATGAACACTGAAGCTTTCTTT.

This clonotype occurred many times. The V call is TRBV20-1, the J call TRBJ2-5; TRBD2 agrees at 10 bases. Germline CDR1 DFQATT, CDR2 SNEGSKA (reference sequence). This CDR3 has 19 amino acids. Trimming at V came to 0 bases and at J to 3 bases, leaving 16 bases not matched to a gene. CDR3 sequence: CSARDQGGLAGEGEETQYF. CDR3 bases: TGCAGTGCTAGAGATCAGGGGGGGCTAGCGGGAGAGGGCGAAGAGACCCAGTACTTC.

In its sample, this clonotype was seen many times. This sequence joins TRBV2 and TRBJ2-3; the D is unclear. This CDR3 spans 14 amino acids. Germline CDR1 SNHLY, CDR2 FYNNEI. V dropped 8 bases and J dropped 0 bases, with 12 bases sitting between them. The CDR3 is CASGQITSTDTQYF. The CDR3 DNA reads as TGTGCCAGCGGGCAAATCACTAGCACAGATACGCAGTATTTT.

The V call is TRBV10-3, the J call TRBJ2-3; D remains ambiguous. V was shortened by 0 bases and J by 2 bases, with 9 bases between the two germline ends. Germline values: CDR1 ENHRY, CDR2 SYGVKD. CDR3 length: 15 residues. CDR3 residues: CAISESSVNTDTQYF. CDR3 coding DNA: TGTGCCATCAGTGAGTCGTCAGTGAACACAGATACGCAGTATTTT.

In this sample, this clonotype turned up many times. This chain joins TRBV7-9 and TRBJ1-1, with TRBD1 matching over 8 bases. Germline-derived CDR1 and CDR2 are SEHNR and FQNEAQ (reference sequence). The CDR3 spans 14 residues. V gave up 3 bases and J gave up 4 bases; unmatched junction bases: 4. CDR3 sequence (DNA): TGTGCCAGCAGCTTCCAGGGGGCGAGCACTGAAGCTTTCTTT. Its translation: CASSFQGASTEAFF.

This clonotype was observed at least ten times. The chain joins TRBV27 to TRBJ1-2; maybe TRBD1 (6 bases). The germline gives CDR1 MNHEY, CDR2 SMNVEV (reference sequence). V dropped 2 bases and J dropped 4 bases, with 14 bases sitting between them. There are 15 residues in the CDR3. This CDR3 is CASSLRGAEGYGYTF. For the CDR3, the DNA is TGTGCCAGCAGTTTAAGGGGGGCAGAGGGCTATGGCTACACCTTC.

The chain uses TRBV5-1 and TRBJ2-5; 14 positions agree with TRBD2. The V gene's germline CDR1 is SGHRS and CDR2 YFSETQ. This CDR3 spans 14 amino acids. V shed 3 bases, J shed 7 bases, and the junction held 2 bases outside the gene matches. In DNA form, the CDR3 reads TGCGCCAGCAGCTCCGGGACTAGCGGGAGGACCCAGTACTTC. It codes for CASSSGTSGRTQYF.